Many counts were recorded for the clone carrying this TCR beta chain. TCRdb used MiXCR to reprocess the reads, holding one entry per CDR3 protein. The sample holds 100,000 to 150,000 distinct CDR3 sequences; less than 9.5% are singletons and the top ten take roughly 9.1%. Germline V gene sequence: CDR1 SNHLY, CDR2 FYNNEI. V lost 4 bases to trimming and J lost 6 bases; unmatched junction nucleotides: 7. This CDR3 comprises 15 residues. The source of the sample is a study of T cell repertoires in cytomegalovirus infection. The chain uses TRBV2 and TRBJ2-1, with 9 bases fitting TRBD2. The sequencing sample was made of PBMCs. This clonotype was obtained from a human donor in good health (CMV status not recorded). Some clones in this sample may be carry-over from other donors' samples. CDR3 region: CASSGSSGGSNEQFF. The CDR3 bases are TGTGCCAGCAGTGGGTCAAGCGGGGGGAGCAATGAGCAGTTCTTC.